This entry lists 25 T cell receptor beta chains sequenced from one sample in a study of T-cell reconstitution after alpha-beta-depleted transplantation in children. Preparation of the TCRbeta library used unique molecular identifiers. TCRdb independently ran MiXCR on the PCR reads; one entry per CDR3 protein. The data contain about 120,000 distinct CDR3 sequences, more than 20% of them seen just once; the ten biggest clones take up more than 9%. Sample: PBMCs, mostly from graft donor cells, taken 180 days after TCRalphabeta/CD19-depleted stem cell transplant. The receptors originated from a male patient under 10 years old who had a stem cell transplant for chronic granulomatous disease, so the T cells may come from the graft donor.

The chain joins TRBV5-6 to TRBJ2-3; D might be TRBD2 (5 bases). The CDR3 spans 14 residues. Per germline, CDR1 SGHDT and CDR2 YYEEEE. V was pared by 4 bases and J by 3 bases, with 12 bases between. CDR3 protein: CASSLKLETDTQYF. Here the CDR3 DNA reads TGTGCCAGCAGCCTTAAACTAGAAACAGATACGCAGTATTTT.

DNA of the CDR3: TGTGCCAGCAGTTTCTCCCCCGGGACTAAGATCGAGCAGTACTTC. Amino acids: CASSFSPGTKIEQYF. The V gene is TRBV12-3 or TRBV12-4, the J gene TRBJ2-7, with TRBD2 identical over 7 bases. The CDR3 length is 15 residues. J lost 6 bases, V lost 3 bases, and 11 bases had no gene match.

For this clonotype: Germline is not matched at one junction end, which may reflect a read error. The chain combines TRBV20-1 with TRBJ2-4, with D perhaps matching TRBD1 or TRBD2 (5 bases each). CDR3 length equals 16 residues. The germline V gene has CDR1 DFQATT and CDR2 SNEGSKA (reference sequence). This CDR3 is CSARVGPGLAKNMQYF. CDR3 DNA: TGCAGTGCTAGAGTTGGTCCGGGGCTGGCCAAAAACATGCAGTACTTC.

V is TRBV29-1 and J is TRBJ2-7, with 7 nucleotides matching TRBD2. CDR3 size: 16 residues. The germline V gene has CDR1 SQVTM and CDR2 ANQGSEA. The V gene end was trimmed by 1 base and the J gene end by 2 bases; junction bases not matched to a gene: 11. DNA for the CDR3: TGCAGCGTTGAAGGCCGCCTGGGGGGGAGCCCCTACGAGCAGTACTTC. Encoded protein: CSVEGRLGGSPYEQYF.

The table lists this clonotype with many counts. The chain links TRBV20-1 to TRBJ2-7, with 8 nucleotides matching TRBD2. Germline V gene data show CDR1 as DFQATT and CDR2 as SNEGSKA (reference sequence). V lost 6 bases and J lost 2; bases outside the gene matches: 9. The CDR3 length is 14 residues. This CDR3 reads CSAITSGVTYEQYF. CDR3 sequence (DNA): TGCAGTGCCATCACTAGCGGTGTTACCTACGAGCAGTACTTC.

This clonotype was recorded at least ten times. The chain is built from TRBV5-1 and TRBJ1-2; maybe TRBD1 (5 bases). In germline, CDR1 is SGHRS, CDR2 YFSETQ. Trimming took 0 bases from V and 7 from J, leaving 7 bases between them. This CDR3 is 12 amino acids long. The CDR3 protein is CASSLGGVGYTF. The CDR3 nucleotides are TGCGCCAGCAGCTTGGGAGGGGTTGGCTACACCTTC.

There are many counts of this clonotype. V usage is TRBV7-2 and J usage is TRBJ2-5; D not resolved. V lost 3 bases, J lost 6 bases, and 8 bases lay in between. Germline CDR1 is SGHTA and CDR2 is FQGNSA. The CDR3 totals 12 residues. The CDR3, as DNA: TGTGCCAGCAGCTTCGGGTTGCAGACCCAGTACTTC. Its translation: CASSFGLQTQYF.

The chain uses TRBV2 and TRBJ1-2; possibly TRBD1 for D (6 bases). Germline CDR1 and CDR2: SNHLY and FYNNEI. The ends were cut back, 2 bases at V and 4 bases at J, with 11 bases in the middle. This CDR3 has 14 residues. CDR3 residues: CASSESGRGYGYTF. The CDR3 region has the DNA TGTGCCAGCAGTGAAAGTGGCAGGGGCTATGGCTACACCTTC.

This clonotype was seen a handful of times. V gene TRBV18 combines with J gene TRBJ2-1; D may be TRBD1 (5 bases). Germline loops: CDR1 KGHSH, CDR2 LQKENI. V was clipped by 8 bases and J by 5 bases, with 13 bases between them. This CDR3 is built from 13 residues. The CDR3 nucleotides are TGTGCCAGCCGCAAAGGGGATAACAATGAGCAGTTCTTC. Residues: CASRKGDNNEQFF. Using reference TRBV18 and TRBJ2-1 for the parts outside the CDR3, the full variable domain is NAGVMQNPRHLVRRRGQEARLRCSPMKGHSHVYWYRQLPEEGLKFMVYLQKENIIDESGMPKERFSAEFPKEGPSILRIQQVVRGDSAAYFCASRKGDNNEQFFGPGTRLTVL.

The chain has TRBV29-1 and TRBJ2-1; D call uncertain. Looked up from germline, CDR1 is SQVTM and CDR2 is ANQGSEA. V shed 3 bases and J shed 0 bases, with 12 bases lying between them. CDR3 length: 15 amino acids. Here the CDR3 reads CSVEKWLSSYNEQFF. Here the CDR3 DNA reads TGCAGCGTTGAGAAATGGCTCAGCTCCTACAATGAGCAGTTCTTC.

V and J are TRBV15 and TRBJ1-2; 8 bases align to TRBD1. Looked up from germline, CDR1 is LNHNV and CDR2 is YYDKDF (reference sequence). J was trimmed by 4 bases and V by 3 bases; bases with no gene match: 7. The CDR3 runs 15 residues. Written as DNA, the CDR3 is TGTGCCACCAGCAGGGAGCCAACAGGGGGCTATGGCTACACCTTC. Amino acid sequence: CATSREPTGGYGYTF.

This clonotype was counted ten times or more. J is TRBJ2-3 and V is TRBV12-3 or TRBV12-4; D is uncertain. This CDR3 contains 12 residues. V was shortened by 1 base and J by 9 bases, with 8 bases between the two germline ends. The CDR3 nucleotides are TGTGCCAGCAGTTTAGGGAAGAGAACGCAGTATTTT. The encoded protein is CASSLGKRTQYF.

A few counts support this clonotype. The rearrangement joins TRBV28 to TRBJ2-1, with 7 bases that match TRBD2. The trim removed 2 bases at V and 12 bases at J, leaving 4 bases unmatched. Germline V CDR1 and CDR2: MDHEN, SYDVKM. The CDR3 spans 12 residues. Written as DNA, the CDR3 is TGTGCCAGCAGTTTACCGGGACTACGGCAGTTCTTC. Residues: CASSLPGLRQFF.

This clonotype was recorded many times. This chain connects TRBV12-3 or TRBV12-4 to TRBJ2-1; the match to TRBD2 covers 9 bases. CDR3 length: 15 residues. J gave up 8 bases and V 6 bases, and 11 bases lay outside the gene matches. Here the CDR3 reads CASSPSGRNYYEQFF. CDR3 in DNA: TGTGCCAGCAGCCCCAGCGGGAGGAATTACTATGAGCAGTTCTTC.

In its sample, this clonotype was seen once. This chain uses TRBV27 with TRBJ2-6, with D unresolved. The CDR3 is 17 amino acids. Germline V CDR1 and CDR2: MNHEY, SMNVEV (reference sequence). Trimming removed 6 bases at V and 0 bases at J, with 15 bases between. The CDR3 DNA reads TGTGCCAGCAGCCAAGGAACGTTTGGCTCTGGGGCCAACGTCCTGACTTTC. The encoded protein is CASSQGTFGSGANVLTF.

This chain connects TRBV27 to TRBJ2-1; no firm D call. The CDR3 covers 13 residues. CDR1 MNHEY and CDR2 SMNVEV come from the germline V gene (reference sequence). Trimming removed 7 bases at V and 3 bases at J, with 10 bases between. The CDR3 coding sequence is TGTGCCAGCAAAAGCCGAATCTACAATGAGCAGTTCTTC. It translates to CASKSRIYNEQFF.

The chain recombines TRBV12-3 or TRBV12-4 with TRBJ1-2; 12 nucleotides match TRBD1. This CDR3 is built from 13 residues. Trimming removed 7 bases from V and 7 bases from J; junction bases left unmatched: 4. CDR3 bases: TGTGCCAGCACGGGACAGGGGGCTGGTGGCTACACCTTC. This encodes CASTGQGAGGYTF.

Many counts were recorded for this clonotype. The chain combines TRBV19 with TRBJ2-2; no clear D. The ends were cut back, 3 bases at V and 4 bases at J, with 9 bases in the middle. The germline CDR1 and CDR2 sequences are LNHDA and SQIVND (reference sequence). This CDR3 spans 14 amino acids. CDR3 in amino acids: CASSMQARTGELFF. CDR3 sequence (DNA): TGTGCCAGTAGTATGCAGGCGCGCACCGGGGAGCTGTTTTTT.

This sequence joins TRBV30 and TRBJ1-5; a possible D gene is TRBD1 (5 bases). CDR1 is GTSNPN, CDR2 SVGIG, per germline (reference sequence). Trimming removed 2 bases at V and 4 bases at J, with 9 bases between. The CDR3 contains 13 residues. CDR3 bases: TGTGCCTGGAGTCGCCAGGGTAATCAGCCCCAGCATTTT. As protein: CAWSRQGNQPQHF.

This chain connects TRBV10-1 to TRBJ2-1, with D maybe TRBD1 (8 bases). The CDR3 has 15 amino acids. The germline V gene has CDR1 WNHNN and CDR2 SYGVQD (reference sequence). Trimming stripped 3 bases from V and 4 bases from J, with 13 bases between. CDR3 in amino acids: CASSDTGGGYNEQFF. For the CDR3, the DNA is TGCGCCAGCAGTGATACAGGGGGAGGGTACAATGAGCAGTTCTTC.

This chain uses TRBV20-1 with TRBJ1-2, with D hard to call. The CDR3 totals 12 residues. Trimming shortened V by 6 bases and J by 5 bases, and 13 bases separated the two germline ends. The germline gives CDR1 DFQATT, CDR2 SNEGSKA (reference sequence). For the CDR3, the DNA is TGCAGTGCCCGAATAACTGAATATGGCTACACCTTC. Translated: CSARITEYGYTF.

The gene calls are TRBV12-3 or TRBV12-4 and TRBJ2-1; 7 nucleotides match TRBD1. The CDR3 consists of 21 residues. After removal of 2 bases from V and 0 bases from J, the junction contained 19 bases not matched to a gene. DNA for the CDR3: TGTGCCAGCAGTTTAAACTCCAGGGGGTTGAGCAGGGAGACCTCCTACAATGAGCAGTTCTTC. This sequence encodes CASSLNSRGLSRETSYNEQFF.

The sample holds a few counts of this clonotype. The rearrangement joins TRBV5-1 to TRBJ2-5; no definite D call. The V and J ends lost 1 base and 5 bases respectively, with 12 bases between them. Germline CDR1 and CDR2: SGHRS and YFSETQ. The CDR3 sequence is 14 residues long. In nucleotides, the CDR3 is TGCGCCAGCAGCTTGAATGTCGGCCAGGAGACCCAGTACTTC. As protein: CASSLNVGQETQYF.

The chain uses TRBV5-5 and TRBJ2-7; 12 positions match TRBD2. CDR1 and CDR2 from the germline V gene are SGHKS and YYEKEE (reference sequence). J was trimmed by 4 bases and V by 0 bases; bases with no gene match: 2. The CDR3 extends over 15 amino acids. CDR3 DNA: TGTGCCAGCAGCTTGGAACTAGCGGGGGGTTACGAGCAGTACTTC. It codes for CASSLELAGGYEQYF.

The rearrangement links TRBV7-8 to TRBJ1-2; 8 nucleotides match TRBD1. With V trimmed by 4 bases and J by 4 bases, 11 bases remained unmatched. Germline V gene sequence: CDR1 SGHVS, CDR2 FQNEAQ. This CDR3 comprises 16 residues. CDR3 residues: CASSSRDRQKSYGYTF. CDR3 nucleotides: TGTGCCAGCAGCTCGCGGGACAGGCAGAAGAGCTATGGCTACACCTTC.